The 3 T cell receptor beta chains below all came from one sample that was sequenced in a study of blood T cell repertoires in COVID-19. Sequencing used immunoSEQ multiplex PCR; TCRdb keeps in-frame clones, though not all of them. This sample has about 40,000 clones, with 70% to 90% found just once. Sequencing used peripheral blood. These receptors were taken from a man aged 60 to 75 with COVID-19, enrolled during active disease.

V gene TRBV30 combines with J gene TRBJ1-2; tentatively, D is TRBD1 (5 bases). The germline gives CDR1 GTSNPN, CDR2 SVGIG (reference sequence). The CDR3 loop spans 13 amino acids. V was pared by 4 bases and J by 5 bases, with 14 bases between. DNA for the CDR3: TGTGCCTGGACCGCCGGGGGGAGGTATGGCTACACCTTC. This codes for CAWTAGGRYGYTF.

The chain joins TRBV6-5 to TRBJ2-7; 9 bases agree with TRBD2. Germline V gene data show CDR1 as MNHEY and CDR2 as SVGAGI. The CDR3 has 15 residues. V dropped 4 bases and J dropped 3; count of bases not matched to a gene: 7. The CDR3 loop reads CASSSRTSANYEQYF. In DNA, the CDR3 is TGTGCCAGCAGTTCTCGGACTAGCGCAAACTACGAGCAGTACTTC.

The chain has TRBV11-1 and TRBJ1-1; TRBD1 matches at 7 bases. Germline V gene data show CDR1 as SGHAT and CDR2 as FQDESV (reference sequence). This CDR3 is 14 amino acids long. Trimming took 1 base from V and 1 from J; bases not matched to a gene: 0. The CDR3 loop is CASSLGQGNTEAFF. The CDR3 DNA is TGTGCCAGCAGCTTAGGACAGGGGAACACTGAAGCTTTCTTT. Using reference TRBV11-1 and TRBJ1-1 for the parts outside the CDR3, the full variable domain is EAEVAQSPRYKITEKSQAVAFWCDPISGHATLYWYRQILGQGPELLVQFQDESVVDDSQLPKDRFSAERLKGVDSTLKIQPAELGDSAMYLCASSLGQGNTEAFFGQGTRLTVV.